This TCR beta chain derives from a study of CD8+CD57+ T cells in acquired aplastic anemia. Sequencing was done on patients that had shown CD8+CD57+ cell expansion by flow cytometry. Each of the patients presented with severe acquired aplastic anemia. In its sample, this clonotype was seen many times. Genomic DNA templated the TCR beta VDJ and CDR3 profiling. TCRdb independently ran MiXCR on the reads; one entry per CDR3 protein. The sample holds fewer than 250,000 distinct CDR3 sequences; roughly 53% are singletons and the top ten take 20%. Germline V CDR1 and CDR2: SNHLY, FYNNEI. The CDR3 length is 13 residues. The ends were cut back, 6 bases at V and 5 bases at J, with 14 bases in the middle.

Sequencing used sorted CD4+, CD8+, or CD8+CD57+ T cells (not recorded which) from PBMCs. This clonotype was sampled from a human donor with aplastic anemia. The genes are TRBV2 and TRBJ2-7, with a tentative D call TRBD1 (5 bases). The chain's CDR3 is CASSHKRTNEQYF. CDR3 coding DNA: TGTGCCAGCAGCCACAAACGGACAAACGAGCAGTACTTC.